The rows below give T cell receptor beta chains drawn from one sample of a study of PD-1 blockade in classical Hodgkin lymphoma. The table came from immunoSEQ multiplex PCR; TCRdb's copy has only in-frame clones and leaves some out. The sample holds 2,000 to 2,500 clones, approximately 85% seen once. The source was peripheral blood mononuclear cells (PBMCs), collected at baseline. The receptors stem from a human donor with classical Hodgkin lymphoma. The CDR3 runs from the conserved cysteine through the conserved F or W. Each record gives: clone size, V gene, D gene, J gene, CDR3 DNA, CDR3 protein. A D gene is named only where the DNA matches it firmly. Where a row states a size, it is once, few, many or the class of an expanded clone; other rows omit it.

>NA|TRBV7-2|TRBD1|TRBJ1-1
TGTGCCAGCAGCTTTAAAGGGGGCGGCACTGAAGCTTTCTTT
CASSFKGGGTEAFF
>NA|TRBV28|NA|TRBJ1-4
TGTGCCAGCAGTTTGTGGGCGCAAGCTCGGGGGTTTGGTAATGAAAAACTGTTTTTT
CASSLWAQARGFGNEKLFF
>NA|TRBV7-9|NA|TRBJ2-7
TGTGCCAGCAGCTCGGGGGTCTACGAGCAGTACTTC
CASSSGVYEQYF
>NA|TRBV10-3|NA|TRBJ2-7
TGTGCCATCAGTGACGTCGGGTCCGCCCAAGACCTCGAGCAGTACTTC
CAISDVGSAQDLEQYF
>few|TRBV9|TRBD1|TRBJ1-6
TGTGCCAGCAGCCCCGGACAGGGTAAGAATTCACCCCTCCACTTT
CASSPGQGKNSPLHF
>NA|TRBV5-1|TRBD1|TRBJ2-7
TGCGCCAGCAGCTGGACAGGGTTATACCACGAGCAGTACTTC
CASSWTGLYHEQYF
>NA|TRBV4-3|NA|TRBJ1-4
TGCGCCAGCAGCCTAACAGCAACTAATGAAAAACTGTTTTTT
CASSLTATNEKLFF
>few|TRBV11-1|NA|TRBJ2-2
TGTGCCAGCAGCTTTAGGAGCAAGACTAGAGGTTGGACCGGGGAGCTGTTTTTT
CASSFRSKTRGWTGELFF
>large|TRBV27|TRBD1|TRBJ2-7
TGTGCCAGCAGTCCGGGGACAGTACCCTACGAGCAGTACTTC
CASSPGTVPYEQYF
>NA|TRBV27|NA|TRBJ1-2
TGTGCCAGCAGTTTGACAGTCAATAAAATCTATGGCTACACCTTC
CASSLTVNKIYGYTF
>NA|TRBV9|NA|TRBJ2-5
TGTGCCAGCAGCACCGGGACTCACCAAGAGACCCAGTACTTC
CASSTGTHQETQYF
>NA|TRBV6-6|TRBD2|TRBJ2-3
TGTGCCAGCAGTTTGGGACTAGCAAGCACAGATACGCAGTATTTT
CASSLGLASTDTQYF
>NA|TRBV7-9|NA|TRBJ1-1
TGTGCCAGCAGCCTCATAGGCGGGGTGGGCACTGAAGCTTTCTTT
CASSLIGGVGTEAFF
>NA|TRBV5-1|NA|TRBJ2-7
TGCGCCAGCAGTGCCCAGGTTAACTACGAGCAGTACTTC
CASSAQVNYEQYF
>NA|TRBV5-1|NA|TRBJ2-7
TGCGCCAGCAGCTTGGGGCAGGGTTTCTCCTACGAGCAGTACTTC
CASSLGQGFSYEQYF
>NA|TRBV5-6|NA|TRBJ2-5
TGTGCCAGCAGCTTGGGGTATCAGGGGGACTATCAAGAGACCCAGTACTTC
CASSLGYQGDYQETQYF
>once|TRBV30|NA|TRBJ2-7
TGTGCCTGGAGTGCAGAGACAAGGTACCCCTACGAGCAGTACTTC
CAWSAETRYPYEQYF